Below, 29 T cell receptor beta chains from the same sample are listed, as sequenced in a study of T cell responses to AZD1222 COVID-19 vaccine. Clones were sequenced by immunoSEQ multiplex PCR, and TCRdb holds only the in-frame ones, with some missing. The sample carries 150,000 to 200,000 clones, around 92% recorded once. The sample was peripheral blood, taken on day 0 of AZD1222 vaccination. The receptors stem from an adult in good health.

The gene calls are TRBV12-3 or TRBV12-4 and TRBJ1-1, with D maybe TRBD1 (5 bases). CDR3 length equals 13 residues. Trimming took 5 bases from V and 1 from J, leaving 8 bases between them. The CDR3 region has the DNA TGTGCCAGCAGTCAGGGAAGGAACACTGAAGCTTTCTTT. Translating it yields CASSQGRNTEAFF.

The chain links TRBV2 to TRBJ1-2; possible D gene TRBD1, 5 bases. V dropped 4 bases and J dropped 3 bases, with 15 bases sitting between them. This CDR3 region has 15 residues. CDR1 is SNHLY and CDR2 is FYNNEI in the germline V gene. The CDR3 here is CASSAPAGLDYGYTF. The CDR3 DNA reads TGTGCCAGCAGTGCCCCGGCAGGGTTGGACTATGGCTACACCTTC.

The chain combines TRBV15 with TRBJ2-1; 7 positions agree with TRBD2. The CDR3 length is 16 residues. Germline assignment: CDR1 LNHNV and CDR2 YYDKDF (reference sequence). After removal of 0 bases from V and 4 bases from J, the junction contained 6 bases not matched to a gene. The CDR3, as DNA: TGTGCCACCAGCAGAGATGGCGGGAGAGGGTACAATGAGCAGTTCTTC. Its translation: CATSRDGGRGYNEQFF.

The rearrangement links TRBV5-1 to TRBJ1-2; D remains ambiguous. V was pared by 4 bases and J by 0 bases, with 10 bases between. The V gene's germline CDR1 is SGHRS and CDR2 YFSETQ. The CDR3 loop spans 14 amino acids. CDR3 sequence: CASSPQIANYGYTF. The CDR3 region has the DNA TGCGCCAGCAGCCCTCAGATCGCTAACTATGGCTACACCTTC.

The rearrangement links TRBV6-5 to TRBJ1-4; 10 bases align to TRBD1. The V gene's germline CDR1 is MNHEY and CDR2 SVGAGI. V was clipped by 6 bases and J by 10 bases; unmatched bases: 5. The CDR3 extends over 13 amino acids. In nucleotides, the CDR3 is TGTGCCAGCAGGACAGGGGGCCCGGGAAAACTGTTTTTT. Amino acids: CASRTGGPGKLFF.

CDR3 region: CASSRQANGYTF. CDR3 in DNA: TGCGCCAGCAGTCGACAAGCGAATGGCTACACCTTC. V and J are TRBV10-1 and TRBJ1-2; D remains unclear. Germline V gene sequence: CDR1 WNHNN, CDR2 SYGVQD (reference sequence). The length of the CDR3 is 12 residues. V was pared by 5 bases and J by 6 bases, with 10 bases between.

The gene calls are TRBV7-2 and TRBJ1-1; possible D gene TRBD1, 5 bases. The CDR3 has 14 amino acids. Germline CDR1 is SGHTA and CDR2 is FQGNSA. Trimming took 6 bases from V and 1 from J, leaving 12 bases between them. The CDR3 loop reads CASRGGGGNTEAFF. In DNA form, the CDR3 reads TGTGCCAGCAGGGGGGGAGGAGGGAACACTGAAGCTTTCTTT.

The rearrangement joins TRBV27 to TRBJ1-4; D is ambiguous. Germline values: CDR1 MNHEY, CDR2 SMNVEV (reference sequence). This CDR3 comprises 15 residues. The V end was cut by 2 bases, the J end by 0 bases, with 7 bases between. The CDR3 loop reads CASSLTRATNEKLFF. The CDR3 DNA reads TGTGCCAGCAGTTTAACTCGGGCAACTAATGAAAAACTGTTTTTT.

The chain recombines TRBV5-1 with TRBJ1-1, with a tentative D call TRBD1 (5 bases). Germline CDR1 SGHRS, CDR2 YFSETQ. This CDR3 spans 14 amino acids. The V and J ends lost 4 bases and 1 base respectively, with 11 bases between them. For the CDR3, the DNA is TGCGCCAGCAGCCTGGGGGATCCGAACACTGAAGCTTTCTTT. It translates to CASSLGDPNTEAFF.

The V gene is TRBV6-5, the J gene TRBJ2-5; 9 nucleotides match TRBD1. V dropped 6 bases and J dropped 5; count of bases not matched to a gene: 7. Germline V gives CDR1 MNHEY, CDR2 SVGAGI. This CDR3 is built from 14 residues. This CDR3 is CASRLQGARETQYF. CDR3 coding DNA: TGTGCCAGCAGGTTACAGGGGGCGCGTGAGACCCAGTACTTC.

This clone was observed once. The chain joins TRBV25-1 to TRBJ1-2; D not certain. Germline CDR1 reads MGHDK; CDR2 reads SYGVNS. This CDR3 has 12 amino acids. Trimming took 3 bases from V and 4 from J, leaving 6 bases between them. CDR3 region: CASSDLGYGYTF. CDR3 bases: TGTGCCAGCAGTGACCTAGGCTATGGCTACACCTTC.

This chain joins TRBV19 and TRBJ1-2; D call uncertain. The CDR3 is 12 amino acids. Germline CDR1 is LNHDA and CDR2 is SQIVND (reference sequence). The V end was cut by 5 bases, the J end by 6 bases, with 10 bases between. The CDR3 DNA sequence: TGTGCCAGTAGTCTTATTCGGGATGGCTACACCTTC. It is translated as CASSLIRDGYTF. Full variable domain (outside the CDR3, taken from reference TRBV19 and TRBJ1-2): DGGITQSPKYLFRKEGQNVTLSCEQNLNHDAMYWYRQDPGQGLRLIYYSQIVNDFQKGDIAEGYSVSREKKESFPLTVTSAQKNPTAFYLCASSLIRDGYTFGSGTRLTVV.

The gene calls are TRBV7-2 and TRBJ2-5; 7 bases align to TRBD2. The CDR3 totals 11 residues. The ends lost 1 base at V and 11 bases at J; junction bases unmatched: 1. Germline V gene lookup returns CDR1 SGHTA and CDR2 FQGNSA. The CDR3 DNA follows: TGTGCCAGCAGCTTAGGGGGACTACAGTACTTC. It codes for CASSLGGLQYF.

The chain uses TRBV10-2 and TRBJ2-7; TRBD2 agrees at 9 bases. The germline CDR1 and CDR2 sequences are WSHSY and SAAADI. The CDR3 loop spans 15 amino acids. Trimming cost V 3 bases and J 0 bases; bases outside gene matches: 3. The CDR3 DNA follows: TGCGCCAGCAGTGAAGGACTAGCGTTCTCCTACGAGCAGTACTTC. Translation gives CASSEGLAFSYEQYF.

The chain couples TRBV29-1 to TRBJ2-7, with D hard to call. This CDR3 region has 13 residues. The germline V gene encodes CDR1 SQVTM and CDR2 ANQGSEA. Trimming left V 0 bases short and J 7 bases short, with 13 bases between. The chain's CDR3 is CSVEDFGDSEQYF. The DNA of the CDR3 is TGCAGCGTTGAAGATTTTGGGGATTCAGAGCAGTACTTC.

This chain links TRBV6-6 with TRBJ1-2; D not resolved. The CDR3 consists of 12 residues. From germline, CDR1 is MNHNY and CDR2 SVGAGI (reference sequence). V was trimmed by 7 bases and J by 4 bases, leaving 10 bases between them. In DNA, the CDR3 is TGTGCCAGCATGAGCACCCGCTATGGCTACACCTTC. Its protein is CASMSTRYGYTF.

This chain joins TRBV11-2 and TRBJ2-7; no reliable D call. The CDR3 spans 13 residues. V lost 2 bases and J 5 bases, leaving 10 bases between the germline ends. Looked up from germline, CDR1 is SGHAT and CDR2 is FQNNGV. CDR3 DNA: TGTGCCAGCAGCTTACACCGATCGGACGAGCAGTACTTC. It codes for CASSLHRSDEQYF.

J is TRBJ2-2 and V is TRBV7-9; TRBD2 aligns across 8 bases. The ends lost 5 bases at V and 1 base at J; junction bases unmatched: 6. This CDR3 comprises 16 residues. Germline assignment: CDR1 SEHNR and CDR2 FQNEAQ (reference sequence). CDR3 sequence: CASSPTGGLNTGELFF. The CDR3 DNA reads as TGTGCCAGCAGCCCCACGGGGGGGCTGAACACCGGGGAGCTGTTTTTT.

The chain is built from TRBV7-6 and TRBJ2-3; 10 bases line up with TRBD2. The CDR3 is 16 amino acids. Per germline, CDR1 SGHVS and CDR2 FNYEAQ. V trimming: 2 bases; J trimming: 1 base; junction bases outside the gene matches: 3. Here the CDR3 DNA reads TGTGCCAGCAGCTTACACGGGACTAGCGGCACAGATACGCAGTATTTT. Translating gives CASSLHGTSGTDTQYF.

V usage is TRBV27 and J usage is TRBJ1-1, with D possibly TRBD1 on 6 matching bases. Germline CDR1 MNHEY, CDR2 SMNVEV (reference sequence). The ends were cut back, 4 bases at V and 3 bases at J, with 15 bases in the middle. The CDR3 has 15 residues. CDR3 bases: TGTGCCAGCAGTTCGCGGCAGGGGAGGGACACTGAAGCTTTCTTT. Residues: CASSSRQGRDTEAFF.

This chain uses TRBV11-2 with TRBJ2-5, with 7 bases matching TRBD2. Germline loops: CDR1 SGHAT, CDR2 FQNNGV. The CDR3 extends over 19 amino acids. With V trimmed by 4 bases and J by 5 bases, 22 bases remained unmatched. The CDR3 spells CASSSSRGGARSYLETQYF. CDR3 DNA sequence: TGTGCCAGCAGCTCATCGAGGGGAGGGGCCAGGTCCTATTTGGAGACCCAGTACTTC.

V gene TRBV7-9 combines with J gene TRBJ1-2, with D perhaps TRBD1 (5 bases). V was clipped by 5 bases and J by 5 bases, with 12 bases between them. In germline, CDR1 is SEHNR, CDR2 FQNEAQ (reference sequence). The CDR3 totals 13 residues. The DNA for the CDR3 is TGTGCCAGCAGCCCAGGGACCTTATATGGCTACACCTTC. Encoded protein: CASSPGTLYGYTF.

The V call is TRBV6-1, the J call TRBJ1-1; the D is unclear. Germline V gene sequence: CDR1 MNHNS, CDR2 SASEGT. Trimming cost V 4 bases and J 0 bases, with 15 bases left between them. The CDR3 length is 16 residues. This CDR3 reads CASSVRRRYMNTEAFF. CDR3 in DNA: TGTGCCAGCAGTGTACGACGGAGATATATGAACACTGAAGCTTTCTTT.

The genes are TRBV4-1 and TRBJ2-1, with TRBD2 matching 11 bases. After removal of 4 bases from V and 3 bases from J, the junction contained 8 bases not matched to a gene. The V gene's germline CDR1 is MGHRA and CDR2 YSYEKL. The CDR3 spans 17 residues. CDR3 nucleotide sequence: TGCGCCAGCAGCCTCGGGACTAGCGGAACCTACTACAATGAGCAGTTCTTC. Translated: CASSLGTSGTYYNEQFF.

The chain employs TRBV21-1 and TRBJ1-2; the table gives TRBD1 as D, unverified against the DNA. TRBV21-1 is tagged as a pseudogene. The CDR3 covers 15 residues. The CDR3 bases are TGTGCCAGCAGCCGACAGGGCGGGATCTTCGGTGGCTACACCTTC. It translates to CASSRQGGIFGGYTF.

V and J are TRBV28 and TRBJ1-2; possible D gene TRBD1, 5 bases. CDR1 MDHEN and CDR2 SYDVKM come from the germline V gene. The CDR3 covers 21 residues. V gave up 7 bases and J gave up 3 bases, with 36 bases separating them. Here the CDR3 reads CASTIQVIRDPSSAGYYGYTF. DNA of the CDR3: TGTGCCAGCACCATACAGGTTATAAGGGACCCCAGTTCCGCGGGGTACTATGGCTACACCTTC.

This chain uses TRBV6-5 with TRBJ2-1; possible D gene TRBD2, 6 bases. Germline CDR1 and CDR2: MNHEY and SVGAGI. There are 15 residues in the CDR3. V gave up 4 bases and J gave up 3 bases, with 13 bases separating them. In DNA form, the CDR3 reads TGTGCCAGCAGTTCCGACGGGGGATACTACAATGAGCAGTTCTTC. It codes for CASSSDGGYYNEQFF.

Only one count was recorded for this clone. The CDR3 coding sequence is TGTGCCAGCAGCAACAGGGGTTGGGACACTGAAGCTTTCTTT. Translating it yields CASSNRGWDTEAFF. This chain links TRBV11-2 with TRBJ1-1; 7 bases line up with TRBD1. The V segment lost 5 bases and the J segment 3 bases; nucleotides outside the gene matches: 6. Germline CDR1 reads SGHAT; CDR2 reads FQNNGV. This CDR3 region has 14 residues.

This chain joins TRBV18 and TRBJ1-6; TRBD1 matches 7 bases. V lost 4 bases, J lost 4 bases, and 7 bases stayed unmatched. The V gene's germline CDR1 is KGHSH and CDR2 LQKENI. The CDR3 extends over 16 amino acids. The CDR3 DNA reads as TGTGCCAGCTCACAGACAGGGCCTCCTTATAATTCACCCCTCCACTTT. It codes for CASSQTGPPYNSPLHF.